This T cell receptor beta chain was identified during a study of monozygotic twins with inflammatory bowel disease (dated by TCRdb to 2018 to 2020). Regarding the research as a whole: A total of some 30 monozygotic twin pairs were included in the full study, comprising nine German pairs (four IBD-concordant, five IBD-discordant) and 19 IBD-discordant Danish pairs. The search for disease-associated traits relied mainly on comparing IBD patients with their genetically identical healthy co-twins within discordant pairs. Each individual had, on average, about 151 000 unique TCRalpha sequences and 181 000 unique TCRbeta sequences available for analysis. General study outcomes and caveats: Compared with healthy twins, IBD patients had fewer clonotypes in common with other individuals, a difference most pronounced in patients showing signs of disease activity. No single strong signal or clonotype linked to IBD turned up in the results, so the idea that one exists was not supported. Because patients received different immunosuppressive treatments, the repertoires may have picked up extra background noise and variability between individuals. Different T cell subtypes could not be distinguished in the analysis. Measured by the inverse Simpson index, TCRbeta repertoire diversity was lower in IBD patients than in their healthy co-twins. Repertoire similarity did not differ between concordant and discordant twins, possibly due to limited statistical power.

For this clonotype: No antigen is known for it.

The CDR3 covers 15 residues, taking in both the cysteine and the phenylalanine. No DNA is listed. From a lookup of the germline V gene, CDR1 and CDR2 are SGHTA and FQGTGA. The receptor library was made with 5' RACE. Preparation of each TCR library used 3,000 to 3,500 ng of total RNA. For each sample, cDNA synthesis was carried out in eight separate reactions using SMARTScribe reverse transcriptase. Unique molecular identifiers containing a 6-nucleotide sample barcode were introduced through template switching during cDNA synthesis. TCRalpha and TCRbeta cDNA was amplified by two nested PCRs of 16 and 9 cycles, with bead purification after each PCR. Before amplification, the cDNA was treated with uracil DNA-glycosylase and purified using the QIAquick PCR purification kit. In the second PCR, Illumina TruSeq-compatible adapters and sample-specific barcodes were added. Library quality and concentration were assessed using TapeStation and Qubit, and approximately 5 ng of each library was pooled. Sequencing of pooled libraries was carried out on an Illumina HiSeq2500 single-index Rapid Run using 2 x 100 bp reads and custom sequencing primers. On the authors' methods: PCR and sequencing errors were corrected by UMI-based consensus assembly using MiGEC version 1.2.6. MiXCR version 2.1.1 handled V(D)J alignment, clonotype assembly and CDR3 extraction. To normalise gene usage, clonotype sharing and MAIT/NKT TCR abundance, the top 1000, 10 000 and 20 000 clonotypes in each sample were analysed. Diversity was computed as the inverse Simpson index with the vegan R package after downsampling to 27 000 UMIs. Paired Mann-Whitney U tests were applied to discordant twin pairs, with Benjamini-Hochberg correction for multiple testing. After reprocessing by TCRdb, each CDR3 protein sequence is one entry, and no DNA is given. In this record, the V and J calls reflect TCRdb's handling and not the investigators' own analysis. The sample table holds more than 350,000 distinct CDR3 sequences. Of the sample, 2.4% is held by the ten largest clones.

From each donor, an approximately 2.3 ml peripheral blood sample was drawn into PAXgene tubes and stored at -80 degrees C. Without any T cell sorting, total RNA was extracted from whole blood using the PAXgene blood miRNA kit on an automated QIAcube. Peripheral blood from monozygotic twin pairs who were concordant or discordant for inflammatory bowel disease underwent deep TCRalpha and TCRbeta repertoire profiling using unique molecular barcoding. Smoking habits were recorded for all twin pairs, and individuals were classified as current, former or never smokers. The sequence joins TRBV7-3 to TRBJ2-1; the TCRdb D gene call, TRBD2, has no DNA to confirm it. The sequenced sample was blood. This clonotype was obtained from a human donor with ulcerative colitis or Crohn's disease, or a healthy co-twin of an affected twin (not recorded which). The CDR3 here reads CASSPSAGPRGEQFF.